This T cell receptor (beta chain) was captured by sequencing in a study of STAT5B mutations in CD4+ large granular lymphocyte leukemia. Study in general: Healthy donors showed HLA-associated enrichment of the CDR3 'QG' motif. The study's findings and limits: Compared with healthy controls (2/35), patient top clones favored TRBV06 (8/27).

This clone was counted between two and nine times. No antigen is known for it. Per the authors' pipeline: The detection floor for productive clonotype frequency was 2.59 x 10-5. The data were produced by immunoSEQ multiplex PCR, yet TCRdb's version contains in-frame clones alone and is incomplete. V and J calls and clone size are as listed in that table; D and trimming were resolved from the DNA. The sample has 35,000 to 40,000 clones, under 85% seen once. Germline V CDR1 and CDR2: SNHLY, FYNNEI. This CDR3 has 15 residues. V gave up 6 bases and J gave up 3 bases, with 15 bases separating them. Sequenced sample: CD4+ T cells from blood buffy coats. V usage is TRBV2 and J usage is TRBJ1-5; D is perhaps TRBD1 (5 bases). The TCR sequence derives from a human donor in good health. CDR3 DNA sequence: TGTGCCAGCAGGGGGTCCCGGGGACTCAATCAGCCCCAGCATTTT. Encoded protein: CASRGSRGLNQPQHF.